This record covers a single T cell receptor (beta chain). Germline CDR1 and CDR2: SGHNT and YENEEA. This CDR3 contains 15 residues. The V and J ends lost 1 base and 4 bases respectively, with 11 bases between them. The data were obtained in a study of T cells in localized non-small cell lung cancer. Assay used: immunoSEQ multiplex PCR; TCRdb lists only in-frame clones, some missing. The repertoire holds 7,500 to 10,000 clones, with less than 45% as singletons. The origin of this receptor is a woman aged 40-69 years with stage I lung adenocarcinoma. The sequences come from lymph node tissue, collected before any cancer treatment. The chain joins TRBV11-3 to TRBJ1-5; no definite D call. As DNA, the CDR3 is TGTGCCAGCAGCTTAGGGTCCCCCGGTAATCAGCCCCAGCATTTT. Protein product: CASSLGSPGNQPQHF.